This T cell receptor (beta chain) was profiled in a study of blood T cells in healthy people across ages. A second PCR of roughly 6 to 12 cycles used a sample-barcoded 5' primer and a J-beta primer mix. MiXCR was run by TCRdb on the 5' RACE reads, yielding one entry per CDR3 protein. The profile covers 2 million or so distinct CDR3 sequences, with roughly 52% appearing a single time and around 2.1% taken by the ten largest. The V end lost 4 bases, the J end lost 11 bases, and 14 bases lay between the germline ends. Per germline, CDR1 SNHLY and CDR2 FYNNEI. This CDR3 spans 12 amino acids. J is TRBJ1-1 and V is TRBV2, with D possibly TRBD1 on 5 matching bases. The sequencing input was blood. The source is a woman aged 35 to 49 in good health. CDR3 nucleotides: TGTGCCAGCAGTGGGGAAGGGGTAGCGGCTTTCTTT. Encoded protein: CASSGEGVAAFF. Full variable domain (outside the CDR3, taken from reference TRBV2 and TRBJ1-1): EPEVTQTPSHQVTQMGQEVILRCVPISNHLYFYWYRQILGQKVEFLVSFYNNEISEKSEIFDDQFSVERPDGSNFTLKIRSTKLEDSAMYFCASSGEGVAAFFGQGTRLTVV.